Each of the 3 T cell receptor beta chains below was sequenced from the same sample in a study of tissue T cells after allogeneic stem cell transplantation. Using immunoSEQ multiplex PCR, the repertoire was profiled, and TCRdb retains in-frame clones only, with some absent. The table lists nearly 50,000 clones, about 73% of them singletons. The sequenced sample was sorted cells pooled from one or two spleens. The source of these receptors is a pool of C57BL/6 mice in good health.

As for this clone: Mouse germline and gene names are used. The CDR3 is CGARDPDWGGYAEQFF. The covered CDR3 bases are TGTGGTGCTAGGGATCCCGACTGGGGGGGGTATGCTGAGCAGTTC. The V gene is TRBV20, the J gene TRBJ2-1; 11 bases match TRBD2. The sequence runs out 1 residue before the end of the CDR3; the remainder is reconstructed from the germline J gene. Germline lookup yields CDR1 GFQATS and CDR2 STVNSAI. The V gene end was trimmed by 0 bases and the J gene end by 4 bases; junction bases not matched to a gene: 5. This CDR3 spans 16 amino acids.

Turning to this clone: Gene names and germline match the mouse. The read finishes 1 residue shy of the CDR3 end, and the germline J gene is used to complete it. This sample includes further DNA sequences coding for the same CDR3. This chain uses TRBV20 with TRBJ2-5; D is unclear. Trimming shortened V by 0 bases and J by 6 bases, and 4 bases separated the two germline ends. In germline, CDR1 is GFQATS, CDR2 STVNSAI. The CDR3 totals 11 residues. The CDR3 reads CGARDRDTQYF. The sequenced CDR3 bases are TGTGGTGCTAGGGACAGGGACACCCAGTAC.

This clone was seen a handful of times. Gene names and germline match the mouse. The CDR3 end lies 1 residue beyond the end of the read and is filled in from the germline J gene. The chain couples TRBV12-1 to TRBJ2-1, with D possibly TRBD2 on 6 matching bases. Germline loops: CDR1 SGHSN, CDR2 HYEKVE. The V end was cut by 0 bases, the J end by 4 bases, with 9 bases between. The CDR3 covers 14 residues. This chain's CDR3 is CASSLGWGYAEQFF. The sequenced part of the CDR3 DNA is TGTGCCAGCTCTCTCGGCTGGGGTTATGCTGAGCAGTTC. The whole variable domain, filled in from reference TRBV12-1 and TRBJ2-1, reads DSGVVQSPRHIIKEKGGRSVLTCIPISGHSNVVWYQQTLGKELKFLIQHYEKVERDKGFLPSRFSVQQFDDYHSEMNMSALELEDSAMYFCASSLGWGYAEQFFGPGTRLTVL.